Detailed here is one T cell receptor beta chain. Its antigen is currently unknown. The CDR3 sequence is 15 residues long. The V segment lost 3 bases and the J segment 8 bases; nucleotides outside the gene matches: 11. Germline V gene sequence: CDR1 SGHTA, CDR2 FQGNSA. Combining a sample-barcoded 5' primer with a J-beta primer mix, a second PCR ran for about 7 to 11 cycles. A template-switch adaptor with 12 random nucleotides tagged each cDNA molecule. From each sample, at least 3 million paired-end reads containing CDR3 were obtained. TCRdb processed the 5' RACE reads anew with MiXCR; each CDR3 protein has one entry. The sample carries roughly 1,500,000 distinct CDR3 sequences, approximately 38% recorded once. These data belong to a study of blood T cells in healthy people across ages. Study results and caveats: Both higher diversity and more naive CD4+ cells marked long-lived donors when set against aged donors. Estimated diversity across one million T cells was deemed an underestimate.

This receptor was taken from a woman aged 18-29 years in good health. Specimen: blood. The rearrangement uses TRBV7-2 and TRBJ1-1; 8 bases are a match to TRBD1. In nucleotides, the CDR3 is TGTGCCAGCAGCTTCGGGACAGGCATTTGGGGGGAAGCTTTCTTT. It codes for CASSFGTGIWGEAFF.